These T cell receptor beta chains were read from a single sample in a study of cytomegalovirus exposure and HLA in healthy donors. Here immunoSEQ multiplex PCR was the method, and the copy in TCRdb shows in-frame clones only, minus some. Altogether approximately 65,000 clones are present, 94% being singletons, with the ten largest covering under 1.3%. The sequenced sample was PBMCs. Every receptor here comes from a woman between 18 and 29 years old in good health and CMV-seronegative. Both conserved end residues are part of each CDR3. The D gene is left open where the match is weak. A clone size is listed for some rows: how often the clone was seen (once, few, many), or a class if it is expanded.

V gene,J gene,clone size,D gene,CDR3 DNA,CDR3 protein
TRBV7-9,TRBJ1-5,.,TRBD1,TGTGCCAGCAGCTTAGGAGGACAGGGCAATCAGCCCCAGCATTTT,CASSLGGQGNQPQHF
TRBV6-5,TRBJ2-2,.,TRBD1,TGTGCCAGCAGAAAACAGGGGAACTACGCCGGGGAGCTGTTTTTT,CASRKQGNYAGELFF
TRBV7-9,TRBJ2-1,once,.,TGTGCCAGCAGCTTTTTTATTGGGTCAGGGGAGATTTACAATGAGCAGTTCTTC,CASSFFIGSGEIYNEQFF
TRBV7-2,TRBJ1-6,.,.,TGTGCCAGCAGCTCCAGACAGGCCCCTGGTTCACCCCTCCACTTT,CASSSRQAPGSPLHF
TRBV6-4,TRBJ2-3,.,TRBD2,TGTGCCAGCAGTGACGGTGTGACTAGCTCAACAGATACGCAGTATTTT,CASSDGVTSSTDTQYF
TRBV7-9,TRBJ2-7,.,.,TGTGCCAGCAGCTTTGGGCAGGGGGAGCAGTACTTC,CASSFGQGEQYF
TRBV9,TRBJ1-3,.,TRBD1,TGTGCCAGCAGCGTTCTGCCGGGACAGAGCTCTGGAAACACCATATATTTT,CASSVLPGQSSGNTIYF
TRBV11-2,TRBJ2-7,.,.,TGTGCCAGCAGCTCGTTAAGAGTCTACGAGCAGTACTTC,CASSSLRVYEQYF
TRBV11-2,TRBJ1-3,.,TRBD1,TGTGCCAGCAGCCATGGGACAGCATACTCTGGAAACACCATATATTTT,CASSHGTAYSGNTIYF
TRBV19,TRBJ2-3,.,.,TGTGCCAGTAGTATTGGGGGGGGCACTTCAGATACGCAGTATTTT,CASSIGGGTSDTQYF
TRBV11-2,TRBJ1-2,.,TRBD1,TGTGCCAGCAGCCCCGGGACAGCTTATGGCTACACCTTC,CASSPGTAYGYTF
TRBV27,TRBJ2-1,.,TRBD2,TGTGCCAGCAGTTTAAATCCTAGCGGGAGGCGGTCCTACAATGAGCAGTTCTTC,CASSLNPSGRRSYNEQFF
TRBV6-1,TRBJ2-5,.,.,TGTGCCAGCAGTGGGGTAGCCCAAGAGACCCAGTACTTC,CASSGVAQETQYF
TRBV16,TRBJ2-2,once,TRBD1,TGTGCCAGCAGCCCCAGGGGGCACACCGGGGAGCTGTTTTTT,CASSPRGHTGELFF
TRBV30,TRBJ2-5,.,TRBD2,TGTGCCTGCCATGAAGCGGGGGGAGAGACCCAGTACTTC,CACHEAGGETQYF
TRBV25-1,TRBJ2-7,.,TRBD1,TGTGCCAGCAGTGAATACTCGGGACAGGGCTCCTACGAGCAGTACTTC,CASSEYSGQGSYEQYF
TRBV5-8,TRBJ2-2,.,TRBD1,TGTGCCAGACCAGGACAGGTCGGGAACACCGGGGAGCTGTTTTTT,CARPGQVGNTGELFF
TRBV19,TRBJ2-7,.,.,TGTGCCAGTATGGGTGAGCGTGAGGGCACCTACGAGCAGTACTTC,CASMGEREGTYEQYF
TRBV4-1,TRBJ1-4,once,TRBD1,TGCGCCAGCAGCGCTCGGACAGGGGTCGTTGAAAAACTGTTTTTT,CASSARTGVVEKLFF
TRBV6-1,TRBJ1-5,.,.,TGTGCCAGCAGTGAAGGGGCAGGGGATCAGCCCCAGCATTTT,CASSEGAGDQPQHF
TRBV4-2,TRBJ1-2,.,TRBD1,TGTGCCAGCAGCCTCCCAGGGGGCGATGATGCTAACTATGGCTACACCTTC,CASSLPGGDDANYGYTF
TRBV19,TRBJ2-2,.,.,TGTGCCAGTAGCCCCGGGGTGAACACCGGGGAGCTGTTTTTT,CASSPGVNTGELFF
TRBV5-6,TRBJ2-7,.,.,TGTGCCAGCAGACGTAGCCCGGATCCCTCCTACGAGCAGTACTTC,CASRRSPDPSYEQYF
TRBV2,TRBJ1-2,.,.,TGTGCCGCCGAGTCGGGTTCCAGTAACTATGGCTACACCTTC,CAAESGSSNYGYTF
TRBV25-1,TRBJ1-2,.,TRBD1,TGTGCCAGCAGTGGCCGGGACAGGGGGGACTATGGCTACACCTTC,CASSGRDRGDYGYTF
TRBV6-1,TRBJ2-7,.,TRBD2,TGTGCCAGCAGTGAACACAGGGCTGGTAGCGGGAGTATGTCCTACGAGCAGTACTTC,CASSEHRAGSGSMSYEQYF
TRBV28,TRBJ1-5,.,.,TGTGCCACCAACTTAGATAGCAATCAGCCCCAGCATTTT,CATNLDSNQPQHF
TRBV15,TRBJ1-5,.,.,TGTGCCACCAGCAGAGAGGGGGACTATAGCAATCAGCCCCAGCATTTT,CATSREGDYSNQPQHF
TRBV13,TRBJ1-4,.,.,TGTGCCAGCAGCTTAGGGAACCGGGACCCCGCCAGGTTGGGGGGGTTTTTT,CASSLGNRDPARLGGFF
TRBV10-3,TRBJ2-1,.,TRBD2,TGTGCCATCAGTGCTAGCGGGGGGCAAGGTGAGCAGTTCTTC,CAISASGGQGEQFF
TRBV7-3,TRBJ1-5,few,TRBD1,TGTGCCAGCAGCTTAGACAGGGCCTTCAATCAGCCCCAGCATTTT,CASSLDRAFNQPQHF
TRBV6-1,TRBJ2-5,.,.,TGTGCCAGCAGTGAAGGGTGGGGGGTGGAGACCCAGTACTTC,CASSEGWGVETQYF